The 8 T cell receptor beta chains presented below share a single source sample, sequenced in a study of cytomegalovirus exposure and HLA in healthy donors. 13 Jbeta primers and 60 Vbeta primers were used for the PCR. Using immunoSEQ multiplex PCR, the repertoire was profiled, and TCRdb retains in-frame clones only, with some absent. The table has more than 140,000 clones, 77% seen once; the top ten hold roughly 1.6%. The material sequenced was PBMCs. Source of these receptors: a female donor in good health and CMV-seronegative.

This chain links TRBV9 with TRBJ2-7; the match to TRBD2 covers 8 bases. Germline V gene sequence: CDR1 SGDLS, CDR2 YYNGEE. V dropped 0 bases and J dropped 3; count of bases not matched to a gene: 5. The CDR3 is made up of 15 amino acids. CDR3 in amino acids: CASSVGGSGNYEQYF. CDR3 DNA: TGTGCCAGCAGCGTAGGGGGTAGCGGGAACTACGAGCAGTACTTC.

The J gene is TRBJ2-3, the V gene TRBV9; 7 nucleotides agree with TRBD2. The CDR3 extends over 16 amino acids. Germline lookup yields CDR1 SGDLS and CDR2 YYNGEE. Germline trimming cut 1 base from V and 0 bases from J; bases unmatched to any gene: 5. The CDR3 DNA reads TGTGCCAGCAGCGTAAGGGAGGGACCGAGCACAGATACGCAGTATTTT. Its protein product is CASSVREGPSTDTQYF.

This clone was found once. The CDR3 here is CASSNGGAPPDTQYF. CDR3 nucleotides: TGTGCCAGCAGCAACGGGGGGGCCCCTCCAGATACGCAGTATTTT. The rearrangement links TRBV7-3 to TRBJ2-3, with 8 nucleotides matching TRBD2. CDR3 length equals 15 residues. The V gene's germline CDR1 is SGHTA and CDR2 FQGTGA. V lost 5 bases and J lost 4; bases outside the gene matches: 8.

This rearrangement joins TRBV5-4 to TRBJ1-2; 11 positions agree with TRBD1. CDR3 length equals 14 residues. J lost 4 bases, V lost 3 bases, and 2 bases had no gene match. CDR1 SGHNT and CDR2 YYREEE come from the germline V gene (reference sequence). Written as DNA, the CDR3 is TGTGCCAGCAGCTCCGGGACAGGGGGCTATGGCTACACCTTC. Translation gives CASSSGTGGYGYTF.

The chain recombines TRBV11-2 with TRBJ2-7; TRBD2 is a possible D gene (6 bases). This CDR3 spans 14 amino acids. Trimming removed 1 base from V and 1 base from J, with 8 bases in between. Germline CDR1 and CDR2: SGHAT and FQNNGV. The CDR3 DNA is TGTGCCAGCAGCTTAGGACTAGTATCCTACGAGCAGTACTTC. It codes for CASSLGLVSYEQYF.

CDR3 bases: TGTGCCAGTAGTTCCCACAGGGGGCGCGACACTGAAGCTTTCTTT. Its protein is CASSSHRGRDTEAFF. The chain employs TRBV19 and TRBJ1-1, with 9 bases lining up with TRBD1. This CDR3 has 15 amino acids. V lost 5 bases to trimming and J lost 3 bases; unmatched junction nucleotides: 7. Looked up from germline, CDR1 is LNHDA and CDR2 is SQIVND (reference sequence). Full variable domain (remainder filled in from reference TRBV19 and TRBJ1-1): DGGITQSPKYLFRKEGQNVTLSCEQNLNHDAMYWYRQDPGQGLRLIYYSQIVNDFQKGDIAEGYSVSREKKESFPLTVTSAQKNPTAFYLCASSSHRGRDTEAFFGQGTRLTVV.

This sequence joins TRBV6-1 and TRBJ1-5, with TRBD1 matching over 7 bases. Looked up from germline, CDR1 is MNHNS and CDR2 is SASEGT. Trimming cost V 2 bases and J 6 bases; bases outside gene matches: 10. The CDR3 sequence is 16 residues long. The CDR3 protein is CASSETRGGKGQPQHF. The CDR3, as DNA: TGTGCCAGCAGTGAAACTCGAGGGGGCAAAGGTCAGCCCCAGCATTTT.

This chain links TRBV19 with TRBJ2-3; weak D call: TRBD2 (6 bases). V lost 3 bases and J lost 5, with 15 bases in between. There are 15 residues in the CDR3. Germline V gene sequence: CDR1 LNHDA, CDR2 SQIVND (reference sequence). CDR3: CASSMVAEEGDTQYF. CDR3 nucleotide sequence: TGTGCCAGTAGTATGGTAGCGGAGGAAGGAGATACGCAGTATTTT.